This T cell receptor beta chain stems from a study of T cells in Graves' hyperthyroidism and ophthalmopathy. V lost 11 bases to trimming and J lost 2 bases, with 12 bases between them. This CDR3 is 12 amino acids long. Germline lookup yields CDR1 LNHDA and CDR2 SQIVND (reference sequence). RNA transcripts yielded amplified TCR beta CDR3 regions. TCR CDR3 underwent first-round RT-PCR with the HTBI primer set. TCRdb reprocessed the multiplex PCR reads via MiXCR and lists one record per CDR3 protein. Among a few hundred thousand distinct CDR3 sequences, 40% to 55% were seen once, and the ten largest hold roughly 8.2%.

This rearrangement joins TRBV19 to TRBJ1-2, with D unclear. The TCR was taken from a young woman with Graves' hyperthyroidism. Material: peripheral blood or thyroid tissue (not recorded which). CDR3 nucleotides: TGTGCCTCCCTACATCCGAACTATGGCTACACCTTC. This encodes CASLHPNYGYTF.